These 26 T cell receptor beta chains were all obtained from the same sample, sequenced in a study of shared clonotypes between healthy human individuals (dated by TCRdb to about 2020). Library prep was done by the immunoSEQ multiplex PCR assay. TCRdb holds this immuneACCESS table with in-frame rearrangements only. Some clones are missing; in checked studies, unresolved V genes explain under half, and the rest has no known cause. The sample records some 2,500,000 clones, approximately 90% of which are singletons. The leading ten clones occupy around 0.35% of the sample. The sample was naive CD4+ T cells from PBMCs. This sample's cell subset or site label indicates: CD45RA+ positively selected. Receptors originate from a man aged 18 to 29 in good health. Some clones in this sample may be carry-over from other donors' samples.

This chain uses TRBV15 with TRBJ2-1, with 13 bases lining up with TRBD2. This CDR3 is 17 amino acids long. Germline V gene data show CDR1 as LNHNV and CDR2 as YYDKDF (reference sequence). After removal of 0 bases from V and 12 bases from J, the junction contained 11 bases not matched to a gene. The CDR3 sequence: CATSRDPGLAGIAGQFF. The DNA of the CDR3 is TGTGCCACCAGCAGAGACCCGGGACTAGCGGGGATCGCAGGGCAGTTCTTC.

The chain carries TRBV7-9 and TRBJ2-1; either TRBD1 or TRBD2 may supply D (5 bases each). The V end was cut by 5 bases, the J end by 3 bases, with 14 bases between. Germline CDR1 is SEHNR and CDR2 is FQNEAQ (reference sequence). The CDR3 loop spans 15 amino acids. CDR3 DNA: TGTGCCAGCAGCCCCCCGGGGACGAGCTACAATGAGCAGTTCTTC. Encoded protein: CASSPPGTSYNEQFF.

The genes are TRBV9 and TRBJ2-3; D not certain. From germline, CDR1 is SGDLS and CDR2 YYNGEE. The CDR3 is made up of 13 amino acids. Trimming took off 3 bases at V and 3 bases at J, with 8 bases between the two ends. The CDR3 coding sequence is TGTGCCAGCAGCGAAAAGAATACAGATACGCAGTATTTT. Its translation is CASSEKNTDTQYF.

The V call is TRBV2, the J call TRBJ2-3; 8 nucleotides align to TRBD1. The germline V gene encodes CDR1 SNHLY and CDR2 FYNNEI. The CDR3 totals 14 residues. V shed 4 bases, J shed 4 bases, and the junction held 4 bases outside the gene matches. The CDR3 is CASSATGGSDTQYF. The CDR3 DNA sequence: TGTGCCAGCAGTGCTACAGGGGGATCAGATACGCAGTATTTT.

The chain joins TRBV20-1 to TRBJ2-3, with D possibly being TRBD1 (5 bases). The CDR3 is 11 amino acids. CDR1 and CDR2 (germline): DFQATT, SNEGSKA (reference sequence). Trimming pared 3 bases from V and 12 bases from J, leaving 13 bases between. Written as DNA, the CDR3 is TGCAGTGCTAGGAGACAGCCAGGCCAGTATTTT. The encoded protein is CSARRQPGQYF.

Concerning this clone itself: This sample includes further DNA sequences coding for the same CDR3. This chain links TRBV7-9 with TRBJ1-3; D gene unclear. CDR3 length: 14 amino acids. V was clipped by 6 bases and J by 0 bases, with 9 bases between them. Per germline, CDR1 SEHNR and CDR2 FQNEAQ (reference sequence). The CDR3 is CASSPAGSGNTIYF. In DNA form, the CDR3 reads TGTGCCAGCAGTCCCGCGGGCTCTGGAAACACCATATATTTT.

The V call is TRBV30, the J call TRBJ1-5; 10 bases align to TRBD1. The CDR3 has 15 amino acids. Germline V gene lookup returns CDR1 GTSNPN and CDR2 SVGIG (reference sequence). Trimming took 6 bases from V and 7 from J; bases not matched to a gene: 12. In DNA, the CDR3 is TGTGCCTGTACTGGGACAGGGGCCAAGGACCAGCCCCAGCATTTT. Translation gives CACTGTGAKDQPQHF.

This clone has only one observation. This chain connects TRBV7-8 to TRBJ2-3; 12 nucleotides align to TRBD2. CDR3 size: 19 residues. Looked up from germline, CDR1 is SGHVS and CDR2 is FQNEAQ. V gave up 1 base and J gave up 3 bases; unmatched junction bases: 11. CDR3 sequence reads: CASSLVGPTSGSWTDTQYF. CDR3 DNA sequence: TGTGCCAGCAGCTTAGTCGGGCCGACTAGCGGGAGTTGGACAGATACGCAGTATTTT.

The chain carries TRBV9 and TRBJ2-3; 11 nucleotides line up with TRBD2. V shed 2 bases and J 0 bases; nucleotides not matched to a gene: 2. The CDR3 is 16 amino acids. Germline V gene lookup returns CDR1 SGDLS and CDR2 YYNGEE. In nucleotides, the CDR3 is TGTGCCAGCAGCGTCTTAGCGGGAGGGAGCACAGATACGCAGTATTTT. Translated: CASSVLAGGSTDTQYF.

This clone was recorded once. This chain links TRBV28 with TRBJ2-3, with 12 bases matching TRBD1. Germline CDR1 reads MDHEN; CDR2 reads SYDVKM. This CDR3 has 17 residues. Trimming at V came to 6 bases and at J to 6 bases, leaving 13 bases not matched to a gene. The CDR3 sequence: CASRNAAGQGAGDTQYF. The CDR3, as DNA: TGTGCCAGCAGGAATGCCGCGGGACAGGGGGCCGGGGATACGCAGTATTTT.

V usage is TRBV9 and J usage is TRBJ1-2, with D possibly being TRBD1 (6 bases). CDR3 length equals 15 residues. Looked up from germline, CDR1 is SGDLS and CDR2 is YYNGEE. Trimming removed 4 bases from V and 2 bases from J, with 15 bases in between. CDR3 region: CASSQDSRGNYGYTF. CDR3 sequence (DNA): TGTGCCAGCAGCCAGGACAGCCGGGGAAACTATGGCTACACCTTC.

V is TRBV15 and J is TRBJ1-1; D not resolved. This CDR3 spans 14 amino acids. CDR1 and CDR2 from the germline V gene are LNHNV and YYDKDF (reference sequence). The germline V and J ends were trimmed by 0 bases and 7 bases, with 12 bases remaining between them. DNA of the CDR3: TGTGCCACCAGCAGAGATTATTTGGGTCATGAAGCTTTCTTT. This codes for CATSRDYLGHEAFF.

The chain carries TRBV6-1 and TRBJ2-7, with D perhaps matching TRBD1 (6 bases). V was cut by 4 bases and J by 6 bases, with 19 bases left in between. The CDR3 totals 15 residues. Germline lookup yields CDR1 MNHNS and CDR2 SASEGT. The chain's CDR3 is CASSGLGGLGREQYF. The CDR3 DNA reads as TGTGCCAGCAGTGGCCTAGGGGGTCTGGGTCGCGAGCAGTACTTC.

The chain uses TRBV29-1 and TRBJ1-3; perhaps TRBD1 as D (6 bases). Germline V gene data show CDR1 as SQVTM and CDR2 as ANQGSEA. Trimming pared 4 bases from V and 0 bases from J, leaving 19 bases between. The CDR3 runs 17 residues. CDR3 sequence: CSVVGGIQGSSGNTIYF. CDR3 in DNA: TGCAGCGTTGTGGGGGGGATACAGGGAAGCTCTGGAAACACCATATATTTT. Complete variable domain (other parts from reference TRBV29-1 and TRBJ1-3): SAVISQKPSRDICQRGTSLTIQCQVDSQVTMMFWYRQQPGQSLTLIATANQGSEATYESGFVIDKFPISRPNLTFSTLTVSNMSPEDSSIYLCSVVGGIQGSSGNTIYFGEGSWLTVV.

This clone was seen only once. J is TRBJ1-1 and V is TRBV7-9, with D unclear. The V end was cut by 1 base, the J end by 4 bases, with 19 bases between. CDR3 length: 17 amino acids. Per the germline V gene, CDR1 is SEHNR and CDR2 is FQNEAQ (reference sequence). CDR3 bases: TGTGCCAGCAGCTTAGAGGTAAATGCAGCTTGGCCCACTGAAGCTTTCTTT. Protein product: CASSLEVNAAWPTEAFF.

The V gene is TRBV5-4, the J gene TRBJ2-7; 7 nucleotides match TRBD1. V lost 0 bases, J lost 3 bases, and 9 bases stayed unmatched. The length of the CDR3 is 16 residues. Germline assignment: CDR1 SGHNT and CDR2 YYREEE (reference sequence). The CDR3: CASSLVGPGQRYEQYF. Written as DNA, the CDR3 is TGTGCCAGCAGCTTGGTGGGGCCGGGACAGCGCTACGAGCAGTACTTC.

The sample holds a few counts of this clone. The chain has TRBV29-1 and TRBJ1-1; no reliable D call. Germline V gene lookup returns CDR1 SQVTM and CDR2 ANQGSEA. This CDR3 region has 12 residues. V lost 6 bases and J lost 0, with 8 bases in between. CDR3 amino acids: CSVLGLNTEAFF. The CDR3 DNA is TGCAGCGTCCTAGGGTTGAACACTGAAGCTTTCTTT.

The chain recombines TRBV5-1 with TRBJ1-2, with 9 bases matching TRBD1. The CDR3 loop spans 14 amino acids. Germline assignment: CDR1 SGHRS and CDR2 YFSETQ. Trimming took 2 bases from V and 6 from J; bases not matched to a gene: 5. The CDR3 DNA follows: TGCGCCAGCAGCTTTGGACAGGGGCAAGATGGCTACACCTTC. Protein product: CASSFGQGQDGYTF.

As to this clone: An end of the junction does not agree with germline; a read error may underlie this. The V call is TRBV6-5, the J call TRBJ1-6; 10 bases map to TRBD1. The CDR3 extends over 15 amino acids. Per the germline V gene, CDR1 is MNHEY and CDR2 is SVGAGI. Here the CDR3 reads CASSYSGTGVSPLHF. The CDR3 DNA follows: TGTGCCAGCAGCTACTCCGGGACAGGGGTCTCACCCCTCCACTTT.

This clone is a singleton in its sample. V is TRBV5-1 and J is TRBJ2-6; 9 bases are shared with TRBD2. The CDR3 spans 17 residues. With 4 bases clipped from V and 2 bases from J, the junction kept 7 bases outside the gene matches. CDR1 and CDR2 (germline): SGHRS, YFSETQ. The chain's CDR3 is CASSIIAGVTGANVLTF. The CDR3 DNA sequence: TGCGCCAGCAGCATCATAGCGGGAGTGACTGGGGCCAACGTCCTGACTTTC. Full variable domain (remainder filled in from reference TRBV5-1 and TRBJ2-6): KAGVTQTPRYLIKTRGQQVTLSCSPISGHRSVSWYQQTPGQGLQFLFEYFSETQRNKGNFPGRFSGRQFSNSRSEMNVSTLELGDSALYLCASSIIAGVTGANVLTFGAGSRLTVL.

V and J are TRBV28 and TRBJ2-7, with D perhaps TRBD1 (7 bases). The CDR3 covers 13 residues. From germline, CDR1 is MDHEN and CDR2 SYDVKM. The V gene lost 8 bases and the J gene lost 1 base, with 12 bases spanning the gap. CDR3 bases: TGTGCCAGCTCGGCAGGGGGGTCCTACGAGCAGTACTTC. Protein product: CASSAGGSYEQYF. The variable domain in full, with the rest retrieved from reference TRBV28 and TRBJ2-7, is DVKVTQSSRYLVKRTGEKVFLECVQDMDHENMFWYRQDPGLGLRLIYFSYDVKMKEKGDIPEGYSVSREKKERFSLILESASTNQTSMYLCASSAGGSYEQYFGPGTRLTVT.

V is TRBV5-1 and J is TRBJ1-2, with 7 nucleotides matching TRBD1. The V gene end was trimmed by 0 bases and the J gene end by 6 bases; junction bases not matched to a gene: 8. Germline lookup yields CDR1 SGHRS and CDR2 YFSETQ. The CDR3 loop spans 15 amino acids. The CDR3 sequence is CASSLASGQGDGYTF. The DNA for the CDR3 is TGCGCCAGCAGCTTGGCCTCTGGGCAGGGGGATGGCTACACCTTC. Looking up the rest from reference TRBV5-1 and TRBJ1-2 gives the full variable domain: KAGVTQTPRYLIKTRGQQVTLSCSPISGHRSVSWYQQTPGQGLQFLFEYFSETQRNKGNFPGRFSGRQFSNSRSEMNVSTLELGDSALYLCASSLASGQGDGYTFGSGTRLTVV.

This clone was recorded only once. The chain has TRBV11-2 and TRBJ2-2; perhaps D is TRBD1 or TRBD2 (5 bases each). V dropped 2 bases and J dropped 2 bases, with 9 bases sitting between them. The CDR3 length is 15 residues. CDR1 is SGHAT and CDR2 is FQNNGV in the germline V gene. For the CDR3, the DNA is TGTGCCAGCAGCTTAACCGGGGCTAACACCGGGGAGCTGTTTTTT. It yields the protein CASSLTGANTGELFF.

The chain employs TRBV18 and TRBJ1-4, with a possible D match to TRBD1 (5 bases). V gave up 3 bases and J gave up 4 bases, with 18 bases separating them. The CDR3 spans 17 residues. Per the germline V gene, CDR1 is KGHSH and CDR2 is LQKENI. CDR3 sequence reads: CASSPLGLLRFNEKLFF. The CDR3 region has the DNA TGTGCCAGCTCACCCCTGGGACTTCTTAGGTTTAATGAAAAACTGTTTTTT.

The CDR3 reads CASSMRRGAQYF. For the CDR3, the DNA is TGTGCCAGTAGCATGAGGCGGGGAGCGCAGTATTTT. The chain couples TRBV19 to TRBJ2-3; D perhaps matches TRBD2 (6 bases). V gave up 6 bases and J gave up 10 bases, with 14 bases separating them. Germline-derived CDR1 and CDR2 are LNHDA and SQIVND (reference sequence). The CDR3 loop spans 12 amino acids.

The V call is TRBV30, the J call TRBJ1-3, with D possibly TRBD1 on 6 matching bases. V dropped 2 bases and J dropped 2 bases, with 16 bases sitting between them. This CDR3 has 16 residues. Germline loops: CDR1 GTSNPN, CDR2 SVGIG (reference sequence). CDR3 amino acids: CAWSSKWGGAGNTIYF. The CDR3 nucleotides read TGTGCCTGGAGTTCCAAATGGGGGGGCGCTGGAAACACCATATATTTT. The full variable domain, with the rest looked up from reference TRBV30 and TRBJ1-3, is SQTIHQWPATLVQPVGSPLSLECTVEGTSNPNLYWYRQAAGRGLQLLFYSVGIGQISSEVPQNLSASRPQDRQFILSSKKLLLSDSGFYLCAWSSKWGGAGNTIYFGEGSWLTVV.